Listed here are 24 T cell receptor beta chains from one sample, sequenced in a study of long-term antiretroviral therapy in people with HIV. Assay version v3.0 of immunoSEQ was used, and it was run at survey level. Produced via immunoSEQ multiplex PCR; TCRdb's table is partial and in-frame only. The sample shows approximately 21,000 clones, about 74% of them seen only once. This specimen was unsorted PBMCs, taken 0.5 years before starting antiretroviral therapy. These receptor sequences come from a man aged 18-30 years with HIV.

The chain uses TRBV9 and TRBJ2-1; D may be TRBD2 (6 bases). V was trimmed by 0 bases and J by 8 bases, leaving 6 bases between them. Per the germline V gene, CDR1 is SGDLS and CDR2 is YYNGEE. The CDR3 totals 12 residues. The CDR3: CASSVASDEQFF. In nucleotides, the CDR3 is TGTGCCAGCAGCGTAGCTAGCGATGAGCAGTTCTTC.

The V call is TRBV19, the J call TRBJ2-5; D is ambiguous. Germline V gene lookup returns CDR1 LNHDA and CDR2 SQIVND (reference sequence). V was shortened by 5 bases and J by 4 bases, with 2 bases between the two germline ends. This CDR3 is built from 10 residues. The CDR3: CASSGETQYF. The CDR3 region has the DNA TGTGCCAGTAGTGGAGAGACCCAGTACTTC.

This sequence joins TRBV2 and TRBJ1-1, with D unclear. Germline CDR1 reads SNHLY; CDR2 reads FYNNEI. CDR3 length: 13 residues. The V gene lost 8 bases and the J gene lost 1 base, with 11 bases spanning the gap. CDR3 amino acids: CASFWASNTEAFF. The CDR3, as DNA: TGTGCCAGCTTCTGGGCCTCGAACACTGAAGCTTTCTTT.

The chain uses TRBV7-8 and TRBJ2-7; no clear D. The CDR3 is made up of 14 amino acids. CDR1 is SGHVS, CDR2 FQNEAQ, per germline. V was pared by 1 base and J by 3 bases, with 10 bases between. In DNA form, the CDR3 reads TGTGCCAGCAGCTTAGGATCGGCGAACTACGAGCAGTACTTC. This encodes CASSLGSANYEQYF.

The chain recombines TRBV19 with TRBJ1-2, with 9 bases aligning to TRBD1. Germline assignment: CDR1 LNHDA and CDR2 SQIVND (reference sequence). The CDR3 extends over 13 amino acids. V lost 4 bases, J lost 6 bases, and 3 bases stayed unmatched. For the CDR3, the DNA is TGTGCCAGTAGTAAGGACAGGGGAAATGGCTACACCTTC. This codes for CASSKDRGNGYTF.

The V gene is TRBV28, the J gene TRBJ2-7; D gene ambiguous. Germline V gene data show CDR1 as MDHEN and CDR2 as SYDVKM. This CDR3 is 16 amino acids long. Trimming removed 5 bases at V and 0 bases at J, with 17 bases between. CDR3 coding DNA: TGTGCCAGCAGTCCCGCAAAGGGTTATACCTCCTACGAGCAGTACTTC. Translation: CASSPAKGYTSYEQYF.

The CDR3 nucleotides read TGTGCCAGCAGCCCCCCCGTACAGGACGAGCAGTACTTC. Its protein product is CASSPPVQDEQYF. This chain joins TRBV5-4 and TRBJ2-7, with a tentative D call TRBD1 (5 bases). The CDR3 loop spans 13 amino acids. The germline gives CDR1 SGHNT, CDR2 YYREEE (reference sequence). Trimming removed 4 bases from V and 5 bases from J, with 13 bases in between.

This clone was observed a few times. V gene TRBV4-2 combines with J gene TRBJ2-7; 9 bases map to TRBD1. Germline V gene sequence: CDR1 LGHNA, CDR2 YNFKEQ. V lost 1 base and J lost 3; bases outside the gene matches: 4. The CDR3 is 15 amino acids. CDR3 in DNA: TGTGCCAGCAGCCAAGGACAGGGGGACCGCTACGAGCAGTACTTC. It encodes CASSQGQGDRYEQYF.

This clone was observed once. The rearrangement joins TRBV5-1 to TRBJ2-1, with D perhaps TRBD1 or TRBD2 (5 bases each). V lost 4 bases and J lost 2, with 13 bases in between. CDR1 and CDR2 (germline): SGHRS, YFSETQ. This CDR3 is built from 15 residues. As DNA, the CDR3 is TGCGCCAGCAGCGAGGGGCTCCTCACCTACAATGAGCAGTTCTTC. Residues: CASSEGLLTYNEQFF.

The gene calls are TRBV4-2 and TRBJ1-1; D unclear. Germline V CDR1 and CDR2: LGHNA, YNFKEQ. CDR3 size: 15 residues. Trimming took off 1 base at V and 1 base at J, with 10 bases between the two ends. The CDR3 is CASSQATSGNTEAFF. CDR3 coding DNA: TGTGCCAGCAGCCAAGCAACTTCTGGGAACACTGAAGCTTTCTTT.

The V and J genes are TRBV14 and TRBJ2-2; TRBD2 agrees at 7 bases. CDR3 size: 13 residues. CDR1 is SGHDN and CDR2 is FVKESK in the germline V gene. Trimming took 4 bases from V and 4 from J; bases not matched to a gene: 0. CDR3 bases: TGTGCCAGCAGCCGGGGGGGCACCGGGGAGCTGTTTTTT. Its protein is CASSRGGTGELFF.

The CDR3 loop is CASSLAGGGIGDAFF. For the CDR3, the DNA is TGCGCCAGCAGCTTGGCCGGGGGGGGGATTGGAGACGCTTTCTTT. The chain joins TRBV5-1 to TRBJ1-1; a weak D match, TRBD1 (5 bases). The CDR3 is 15 amino acids. The ends were cut back, 0 bases at V and 11 bases at J, with 20 bases in the middle. CDR1 and CDR2 from the germline V gene are SGHRS and YFSETQ.

There are a few counts of this clone. This chain links TRBV5-4 with TRBJ1-2; D is unclear. Germline V lookup: CDR1 SGHNT, CDR2 YYREEE (reference sequence). The germline V and J ends were trimmed by 0 bases and 4 bases, with 10 bases remaining between them. The CDR3 spans 14 residues. This chain's CDR3 is CASSLDSLTYGYTF. CDR3 DNA sequence: TGTGCCAGCAGCTTGGACAGCCTAACCTATGGCTACACCTTC.

The rearrangement joins TRBV9 to TRBJ1-2, with no clear D. Trimming cost V 3 bases and J 0 bases, with 12 bases left between them. This CDR3 has 15 residues. The germline V gene encodes CDR1 SGDLS and CDR2 YYNGEE. The DNA of the CDR3 is TGTGCCAGCAGCGATACTCCGAAAGCTAACTATGGCTACACCTTC. It encodes CASSDTPKANYGYTF.

The chain recombines TRBV9 with TRBJ2-4; TRBD1 might be the D (7 bases). V lost 0 bases and J 5 bases, leaving 15 bases between the germline ends. The germline CDR1 and CDR2 sequences are SGDLS and YYNGEE. The CDR3 is made up of 16 amino acids. DNA of the CDR3: TGTGCCAGCAGCGTAGGCGGCCAGGGGGAGGAAAACATTCAGTACTTC. Protein product: CASSVGGQGEENIQYF.

This chain links TRBV28 with TRBJ2-7; D tentatively reads TRBD1 or TRBD2 (5 bases each). The CDR3 loop spans 14 amino acids. The V gene lost 2 bases and the J gene lost 7 bases, with 15 bases spanning the gap. Germline-derived CDR1 and CDR2 are MDHEN and SYDVKM. The CDR3 protein is CASSLLAAGGEQYF. In DNA form, the CDR3 reads TGTGCCAGCAGTTTACTGGCAGCTGGGGGAGAGCAGTACTTC.

CDR3 sequence: CASSFYRIRTVDTEAFF. The CDR3 nucleotides are TGTGCCAGCAGTTTTTACCGGATTCGGACCGTCGACACTGAAGCTTTCTTT. The chain couples TRBV28 to TRBJ1-1; no reliable D call. This CDR3 spans 17 amino acids. Germline CDR1 MDHEN, CDR2 SYDVKM. The germline V and J ends were trimmed by 3 bases and 3 bases, with 20 bases remaining between them.

This clone was seen once. The chain carries TRBV10-3 and TRBJ1-1, with a weak D call TRBD1 (5 bases). The germline V gene encodes CDR1 ENHRY and CDR2 SYGVKD. There are 13 residues in the CDR3. The germline V and J ends were trimmed by 10 bases and 4 bases, with 16 bases remaining between them. In DNA, the CDR3 is TGTGCCACCTGGGGGGGAGCGGGCACTGAAGCTTTCTTT. This encodes CATWGGAGTEAFF.

This chain uses TRBV27 with TRBJ1-5, with 9 bases matching TRBD1. Germline V lookup: CDR1 MNHEY, CDR2 SMNVEV (reference sequence). The ends lost 6 bases at V and 7 bases at J; junction bases unmatched: 10. The CDR3 is 15 amino acids. The CDR3 protein is CASSGTGISKQPQHF. The CDR3 DNA follows: TGTGCCAGCAGCGGGACAGGGATATCAAAACAGCCCCAGCATTTT.

The chain has TRBV4-3 and TRBJ2-1; a weak D match, TRBD1 (6 bases). The CDR3 covers 16 residues. CDR1 is LGHNA, CDR2 YSLEER, per germline. V lost 1 base to trimming and J lost 7 bases, with 17 bases between them. CDR3 DNA sequence: TGCGCCAGCAGCCAAGTTCTACAGGGACCTTCGAATGAGCAGTTCTTC. Its protein product is CASSQVLQGPSNEQFF.

The chain carries TRBV9 and TRBJ1-1; the D gene is possibly TRBD1 (6 bases). Per germline, CDR1 SGDLS and CDR2 YYNGEE. V lost 4 bases and J lost 1, with 8 bases in between. The CDR3 length is 13 residues. The CDR3 protein is CASSPQGNTEAFF. The CDR3, as DNA: TGTGCCAGCAGCCCACAGGGGAACACTGAAGCTTTCTTT.

The V and J genes are TRBV27 and TRBJ2-7; D perhaps matches TRBD1 (5 bases). Germline V CDR1 and CDR2: MNHEY, SMNVEV (reference sequence). The CDR3 extends over 13 amino acids. The ends were cut back, 3 bases at V and 2 bases at J, with 8 bases in the middle. The CDR3 loop reads CASSFQGTYEQYF. The CDR3 nucleotides read TGTGCCAGCAGTTTCCAGGGAACCTACGAGCAGTACTTC.

This CDR3 is CASSQVRGTGELFF. For the CDR3, the DNA is TGCGCCAGCAGCCAAGTCCGGGGCACCGGGGAGCTGTTTTTT. The chain has TRBV4-3 and TRBJ2-2; D might be TRBD2 (5 bases). Germline V CDR1 and CDR2: LGHNA, YSLEER. This CDR3 contains 14 residues. With 1 base removed from V and 4 bases from J, the gap between germline ends came to 7 bases.

The chain is built from TRBV5-5 and TRBJ2-7; 10 nucleotides align to TRBD1. The V and J ends lost 4 bases and 5 bases, in that order; junction bases with no gene match: 6. Germline CDR1 SGHKS, CDR2 YYEKEE (reference sequence). The CDR3 extends over 14 amino acids. CDR3 sequence reads: CASSLGQGINEQYF. The DNA of the CDR3 is TGTGCCAGCAGCCTGGGACAGGGGATCAACGAGCAGTACTTC.